The 29 T cell receptor beta chains in this list originate from one sample, sequenced in a study of regulatory T cells in long-lasting Graves disease. Time point indicated: newly diagnosed GD, antithyroid drugs for less than 3 months. RNA isolated from PBMCs was used to make the TCR library. Researchers made TCR beta libraries by using iRepertoire HTBI primers and running Arm-PCR on CDR3 regions. Via MiXCR, TCRdb re-called the multiplex PCR reads, giving one row per CDR3 protein. In the table there are 510,000 or so distinct CDR3 sequences, approximately 12% of which are singletons. These data also featured in a second study, about T cells in Graves' hyperthyroidism and ophthalmopathy.

Sequenced here: peripheral blood mononuclear cells (PBMCs), sampled at new diagnosis, from a patient treated with antithyroid drugs. These receptor sequences come from a woman in her twenties or thirties with Graves disease.

This clonotype was counted at least ten times. The chain couples TRBV2 to TRBJ2-1; possible D gene TRBD1, 6 bases. Trimming pared 3 bases from V and 1 base from J, leaving 16 bases between. This CDR3 is 17 amino acids long. Germline CDR1 reads SNHLY; CDR2 reads FYNNEI. CDR3 nucleotides: TGTGCCAGCAGTGAGAGGTCGCAGGGGTGGTCCTACAATGAGCAGTTCTTC. Translating it yields CASSERSQGWSYNEQFF.

This clonotype was recorded at least ten times. This chain uses TRBV19 with TRBJ2-1, with 7 bases fitting TRBD1. V lost 0 bases to trimming and J lost 5 bases; unmatched junction nucleotides: 4. Looked up from germline, CDR1 is LNHDA and CDR2 is SQIVND (reference sequence). The CDR3 extends over 15 amino acids. The CDR3 here is CASSIDLGQDNEQFF. The CDR3 nucleotides are TGTGCCAGTAGTATAGATTTAGGACAGGACAATGAGCAGTTCTTC. Combining the CDR3 with reference TRBV19 and TRBJ2-1 gives the whole variable domain DGGITQSPKYLFRKEGQNVTLSCEQNLNHDAMYWYRQDPGQGLRLIYYSQIVNDFQKGDIAEGYSVSREKKESFPLTVTSAQKNPTAFYLCASSIDLGQDNEQFFGPGTRLTVL.

This clonotype was recorded a few times. The rearrangement joins TRBV9 to TRBJ2-7, with 7 bases fitting TRBD1. The V and J ends lost 0 bases and 4 bases, in that order; junction bases with no gene match: 7. The CDR3 consists of 15 residues. CDR1 and CDR2 (germline): SGDLS, YYNGEE. The CDR3 here is CASSVAGGTEYEQYF. The CDR3 DNA follows: TGTGCCAGCAGCGTAGCTGGTGGGACAGAATACGAGCAGTACTTC.

This clonotype was observed a handful of times. The genes are TRBV7-9 and TRBJ2-1; tentative D call: TRBD2 (6 bases). Trimming took 5 bases from V and 0 from J, leaving 26 bases between them. Germline V gives CDR1 SEHNR, CDR2 FQNEAQ (reference sequence). The length of the CDR3 is 20 residues. CDR3 residues: CASSPTSVASDRSSYNEQFF. As DNA, the CDR3 is TGTGCCAGCAGCCCCACAAGTGTGGCTAGCGACCGAAGCTCCTACAATGAGCAGTTCTTC. Looking up the rest from reference TRBV7-9 and TRBJ2-1 gives the full variable domain: DTGVSQNPRHKITKRGQNVTFRCDPISEHNRLYWYRQTLGQGPEFLTYFQNEAQLEKSRLLSDRFSAERPKGSFSTLEIQRTEQGDSAMYLCASSPTSVASDRSSYNEQFFGPGTRLTVL.

As concerns this clonotype: One base away lies a much larger clone, so this may be a sequencing read error. This rearrangement joins TRBV7-9 to TRBJ2-5; the D is unclear. The CDR3 is made up of 13 amino acids. Germline V gene lookup returns CDR1 SEHNR and CDR2 FQNEAQ (reference sequence). CDR3 region: CASSIGEQETQHF. The DNA for the CDR3 is TGTGCCAGCAGTATCGGAGAACAAGAGACCCAGCACTTC. Full variable domain (missing parts from reference TRBV7-9 and TRBJ2-5): DTGVSQNPRHKITKRGQNVTFRCDPISEHNRLYWYRQTLGQGPEFLTYFQNEAQLEKSRLLSDRFSAERPKGSFSTLEIQRTEQGDSAMYLCASSIGEQETQHFGPGTRLLVL.

Regarding this clonotype: Germline and junction disagree at one end, which may indicate a read error. The chain joins TRBV27 to TRBJ2-3; 10 nucleotides align to TRBD2. TRBJ2-1 matches the DNA end more closely, so the J call is doubtful. This CDR3 spans 15 amino acids. CDR1 is MNHEY and CDR2 is SMNVEV in the germline V gene (reference sequence). CDR3 residues: CASSKGLAEHNKQFF. The CDR3 nucleotides are TGTGCCAGCAGCAAAGGACTAGCGGAACACAATAAGCAGTTCTTC.

Many counts were recorded for this clonotype. V gene TRBV11-2 combines with J gene TRBJ2-7, with 7 nucleotides matching TRBD1. Unmatched junction bases numbered 9, after V lost 6 bases and J lost 4 bases. Germline V gene lookup returns CDR1 SGHAT and CDR2 FQNNGV. CDR3 size: 14 residues. The CDR3: CASRRTGTDYEQYF. Written as DNA, the CDR3 is TGTGCCAGCAGACGGACCGGGACAGATTACGAGCAGTACTTC.

With regard to this clonotype: This sequence may be a read error, since a much larger clone differs from it by one base. J is TRBJ1-5 and V is TRBV30, with D maybe TRBD1 (5 bases). Germline CDR1 and CDR2: GTSNPN and SVGIG (reference sequence). The CDR3 is 13 amino acids. Between the trimmed V and J ends, which lost 1 base and 7 bases, there was a span of 11 bases. The CDR3 sequence is CAWSEGAHQPQHF. CDR3 nucleotides: TGTGCCTGGAGTGAAGGGGCGCACCAGCCCCAGCATTTT.

This chain connects TRBV7-9 to TRBJ1-6; D is perhaps TRBD1 (6 bases). In germline, CDR1 is SEHNR, CDR2 FQNEAQ (reference sequence). The CDR3 covers 13 residues. Trimming took 2 bases from V and 13 from J, leaving 12 bases between them. CDR3 nucleotides: TGTGCCAGCAGCTTAACAGGGTCGGGGCCCCTCCACTTT. This translates into CASSLTGSGPLHF.

This clonotype was observed many times. The chain employs TRBV30 and TRBJ2-1; D is uncertain. The CDR3 totals 14 residues. V was clipped by 3 bases and J by 0 bases, with 9 bases between them. Per the germline V gene, CDR1 is GTSNPN and CDR2 is SVGIG (reference sequence). CDR3 bases: TGTGCCTGGAGATCGTCCCGCTCCTACAATGAGCAGTTCTTC. It specifies CAWRSSRSYNEQFF.

This rearrangement joins TRBV15 to TRBJ2-2; TRBD2 aligns across 7 bases. CDR3 length: 15 residues. The junction had 8 bases not matched to a gene; V was cut back by 6 bases and J by 4 bases. Germline V gene data show CDR1 as LNHNV and CDR2 as YYDKDF (reference sequence). CDR3 amino acids: CATSRGGSTTGELFF. The DNA for the CDR3 is TGTGCCACCAGTCGGGGCGGGAGCACCACCGGGGAGCTGTTTTTT.

The sample holds many counts of this clonotype. This rearrangement joins TRBV27 to TRBJ1-5; weak D call: TRBD1 (5 bases). The germline V and J ends were trimmed by 5 bases and 1 base, with 15 bases remaining between them. CDR1 and CDR2 from the germline V gene are MNHEY and SMNVEV (reference sequence). The CDR3 is 16 residues long. Written as DNA, the CDR3 is TGTGCCAGCAGTCCCGGGGCCGGGTTGAGCAATCAGCCCCAGCATTTT. Its translation is CASSPGAGLSNQPQHF.

This clonotype has just a few counts. V usage is TRBV9 and J usage is TRBJ2-2, with TRBD2 as a possible D gene (6 bases). Germline loops: CDR1 SGDLS, CDR2 YYNGEE. Trimming cost V 3 bases and J 2 bases, with 11 bases left between them. The CDR3 extends over 15 amino acids. CDR3 amino acids: CASSEVAVNTGELFF. CDR3 in DNA: TGTGCCAGCAGCGAGGTAGCGGTCAACACCGGGGAGCTGTTTTTT.

This clonotype occurred many times. The chain has TRBV6-1 and TRBJ2-5; either TRBD1 or TRBD2 may supply D (7 bases each). Germline assignment: CDR1 MNHNS and CDR2 SASEGT. The V gene lost 7 bases and the J gene lost 4 bases, with 19 bases spanning the gap. This CDR3 is built from 15 residues. The CDR3, as DNA: TGTGCCAGCACGGAGACAGGGAGGGTTTCAGAGACCCAGTACTTC. The encoded protein is CASTETGRVSETQYF.

This clonotype was detected ten times or more. The chain carries TRBV5-1 and TRBJ1-2; D gene unclear. From germline, CDR1 is SGHRS and CDR2 YFSETQ. Trimming removed 0 bases from V and 6 bases from J, with 6 bases in between. This CDR3 spans 12 amino acids. This chain's CDR3 is CASSLDQNGYTF. The CDR3 DNA follows: TGCGCCAGCAGCTTGGACCAGAATGGCTACACCTTC.

In this sample, this clonotype turned up a few times. CDR3 amino acids: CAWSLDSRGDQPQHF. The CDR3 nucleotides read TGTGCCTGGAGTTTGGACAGCCGGGGGGATCAGCCCCAGCATTTT. This chain connects TRBV30 to TRBJ1-5; possibly TRBD1 for D (6 bases). The V end lost 2 bases, the J end lost 5 bases, and 16 bases lay between the germline ends. The CDR3 has 15 residues. Germline CDR1 GTSNPN, CDR2 SVGIG (reference sequence).

This clonotype appeared many times. The chain carries TRBV12-3 or TRBV12-4 and TRBJ2-6; 8 nucleotides agree with TRBD1. V lost 5 bases, J lost 0 bases, and 6 bases stayed unmatched. The CDR3 contains 17 residues. The CDR3: CASSRTGGTSGANVLTF. The CDR3 bases are TGTGCCAGCAGTAGAACAGGGGGTACCTCTGGGGCCAACGTCCTGACTTTC.

This clonotype was observed many times. V gene TRBV14 combines with J gene TRBJ1-6, with D maybe TRBD1 (5 bases). This CDR3 comprises 18 residues. Trimming took 0 bases from V and 2 from J, leaving 14 bases between them. Germline values: CDR1 SGHDN, CDR2 FVKESK. The CDR3 sequence is CASSQDRVGGPYNSPLHF. DNA of the CDR3: TGTGCCAGCAGCCAAGACAGGGTTGGGGGACCCTATAATTCACCCCTCCACTTT.

The V call is TRBV2, the J call TRBJ2-3; 7 nucleotides line up with TRBD2. J was trimmed by 1 base and V by 6 bases; bases with no gene match: 7. The CDR3 extends over 15 amino acids. Germline CDR1 and CDR2: SNHLY and FYNNEI. The CDR3 sequence: CASSETSQRTDTQYF. The CDR3, as DNA: TGTGCCAGCAGCGAGACTAGCCAACGCACAGATACGCAGTATTTT.

This clonotype was counted many times. V is TRBV19 and J is TRBJ1-5, with 8 bases fitting TRBD1. The germline CDR1 and CDR2 sequences are LNHDA and SQIVND (reference sequence). The CDR3 spans 16 residues. Germline trimming cut 10 bases from V and 0 bases from J; bases unmatched to any gene: 11. The CDR3 nucleotides are TGTGCCACCAAGGACAGGGCGGGTTATAGCAATCAGCCCCAGCATTTT. This codes for CATKDRAGYSNQPQHF. Using reference TRBV19 and TRBJ1-5 for the parts outside the CDR3, the full variable domain is DGGITQSPKYLFRKEGQNVTLSCEQNLNHDAMYWYRQDPGQGLRLIYYSQIVNDFQKGDIAEGYSVSREKKESFPLTVTSAQKNPTAFYLCATKDRAGYSNQPQHFGDGTRLSIL.

Of note for this clonotype: A junction end diverges from the germline sequence, so it may reflect a read error. The V and J genes are TRBV19 and TRBJ1-5; no firm D call. Germline V gene data show CDR1 as LNHDA and CDR2 as SQIVND (reference sequence). This CDR3 has 13 residues. CDR3 protein: CASSIEGGQPQHF. As DNA, the CDR3 is TGTGCCAGTAGCATAGAGGGAGGCCAGCCCCAGCATTTT.

Ten or more counts support this clonotype. CDR3 nucleotide sequence: TGTGCCATCAGTGAGGCGCAGGCTAGCTCCTACGAGCAGTACTTC. Protein sequence: CAISEAQASSYEQYF. The chain employs TRBV10-3 and TRBJ2-7; no clear D. CDR3 length: 15 amino acids. V was trimmed by 2 bases and J by 0 bases, leaving 11 bases between them. CDR1 is ENHRY and CDR2 is SYGVKD in the germline V gene.

This sequence joins TRBV7-8 and TRBJ1-2; D is perhaps TRBD1 (6 bases). This CDR3 has 15 residues. The germline gives CDR1 SGHVS, CDR2 FQNEAQ. Trimming pared 5 bases from V and 7 bases from J, leaving 20 bases between. CDR3 sequence: CASSQGGRQVLGYTF. The CDR3 bases are TGTGCCAGCAGCCAAGGGGGTCGGCAGGTGCTTGGCTACACCTTC.

This clonotype was seen a few times. V and J are TRBV30 and TRBJ2-7, with 10 nucleotides matching TRBD1. V shed 5 bases and J 6 bases; nucleotides not matched to a gene: 10. The germline V gene has CDR1 GTSNPN and CDR2 SVGIG (reference sequence). The CDR3 has 14 residues. CDR3 protein: CAWEPGTGVLEQYF. The CDR3 DNA is TGTGCCTGGGAACCCGGGACAGGGGTTCTCGAGCAGTACTTC.

Notes on this clonotype: A read error is possible here, since a much larger clone lies one base away. This rearrangement joins TRBV19 to TRBJ2-2, with 7 bases lining up with TRBD1. V dropped 9 bases and J dropped 3; count of bases not matched to a gene: 7. CDR1 and CDR2 (germline): LNHDA, SQIVND (reference sequence). This CDR3 is built from 14 residues. In DNA form, the CDR3 reads TGTGCCAGCACCGGGACAGTGGACACCGGGGAGCTGTTTTTT. Amino acid sequence: CASTGTVDTGELFF.

The sample holds many counts of this clonotype. The CDR3 coding sequence is TGTGCCAGCAGTCAGAGACAGGGGAACGGTACGCGCCCGAACACTGAAGCTTTCTTT. It translates to CASSQRQGNGTRPNTEAFF. The V and J genes are TRBV6-2 or TRBV6-3 and TRBJ1-1; 8 nucleotides line up with TRBD1. CDR1 and CDR2 from the germline V gene are MNHEY and SVGEGT. V dropped 5 bases and J dropped 1; count of bases not matched to a gene: 18. There are 19 residues in the CDR3.

This clonotype was seen repeatedly, ten times or more. The chain recombines TRBV15 with TRBJ2-3; 10 nucleotides line up with TRBD1. CDR1 is LNHNV, CDR2 YYDKDF, per germline (reference sequence). V was pared by 7 bases and J by 5 bases, with 9 bases of the junction left unmatched. The CDR3 runs 15 residues. CDR3 bases: TGTGCCACCAACCCCGCCGGGACAGGGGTAGATACGCAGTATTTT. It specifies CATNPAGTGVDTQYF.

In this sample, this clonotype turned up many times. The rearrangement joins TRBV2 to TRBJ2-7; D is unresolved. CDR3 length: 13 amino acids. Germline CDR1 reads SNHLY; CDR2 reads FYNNEI. With 4 bases removed from V and 3 bases from J, the gap between germline ends came to 10 bases. The CDR3 loop reads CASSVYLNYEQYF. The CDR3 DNA follows: TGTGCCAGCAGTGTGTATCTGAACTACGAGCAGTACTTC.

The genes are TRBV29-1 and TRBJ2-5, with 7 bases fitting TRBD1. This CDR3 is built from 13 residues. CDR1 is SQVTM, CDR2 ANQGSEA, per germline. Trimming took 6 bases from V and 4 from J; bases not matched to a gene: 8. CDR3 protein: CSVGEWTGETQYF. The CDR3, as DNA: TGCAGCGTGGGGGAATGGACAGGAGAGACCCAGTACTTC.